Presented here are 18 T cell receptor beta chains from one specimen sequenced in a study of blood T cells in healthy people across ages. A second about 7 to 11 cycle PCR used barcoded and J-beta primers. Each CDR3 protein gets one entry after TCRdb re-called the 5' RACE reads with MiXCR. Of 650,000 to 1,000,000 distinct CDR3 sequences listed, 30% to 45% are singletons. The sample consisted of blood. All receptors derive from a man aged 18-30 years in good health.

As concerns this clonotype: This may stem from a read error, because a much larger clone lies one nucleotide away. The rearrangement joins TRBV5-6 to TRBJ1-2; D ambiguous. The CDR3 length is 13 residues. Germline-derived CDR1 and CDR2 are SGHDT and YYEEEE. Between the trimmed V and J ends, which lost 4 bases and 7 bases, there was a span of 14 bases. The CDR3 bases are TGTGCCAGCAGCCCTTCGGTAGCGGGTGGCTACACCTTC. Encoded protein: CASSPSVAGGYTF.

This clonotype was seen ten or more times. The chain joins TRBV20-1 to TRBJ2-5; 10 bases are a match to TRBD2. V was pared by 2 bases and J by 5 bases, with 5 bases of the junction left unmatched. The germline V gene encodes CDR1 DFQATT and CDR2 SNEGSKA (reference sequence). This CDR3 is built from 14 residues. The chain's CDR3 is CSARTSGIWETQYF. The DNA of the CDR3 is TGCAGTGCTAGAACTAGCGGGATTTGGGAGACCCAGTACTTC.

The chain has TRBV20-1 and TRBJ1-6; D is unclear. Trimming shortened V by 5 bases and J by 0 bases, and 17 bases separated the two germline ends. The germline V gene has CDR1 DFQATT and CDR2 SNEGSKA (reference sequence). The CDR3 is made up of 17 amino acids. CDR3 sequence reads: CSALPGGRSSYNSPLHF. The CDR3 nucleotides read TGCAGTGCTCTCCCGGGTGGTCGAAGCTCCTATAATTCACCCCTCCACTTT.

This clonotype was picked up a small number of times. The chain uses TRBV19 and TRBJ2-7; 10 bases map to TRBD1. V shed 7 bases, J shed 7 bases, and the junction held 13 bases outside the gene matches. This CDR3 is built from 15 residues. CDR1 LNHDA and CDR2 SQIVND come from the germline V gene (reference sequence). CDR3 amino acids: CASTTRDRGSLEQYF. In DNA form, the CDR3 reads TGTGCCAGTACTACCAGGGACAGGGGTTCCCTGGAGCAGTACTTC. The full variable domain, with the rest looked up from reference TRBV19 and TRBJ2-7, is DGGITQSPKYLFRKEGQNVTLSCEQNLNHDAMYWYRQDPGQGLRLIYYSQIVNDFQKGDIAEGYSVSREKKESFPLTVTSAQKNPTAFYLCASTTRDRGSLEQYFGPGTRLTVT.

This chain links TRBV20-1 with TRBJ1-1, with D unclear. The CDR3 spans 14 residues. Deletions cut 0 bases from V and 3 bases from J, with 11 bases between. Germline V gene data show CDR1 as DFQATT and CDR2 as SNEGSKA (reference sequence). This CDR3 is CSARDRNLYTEAFF. The CDR3 nucleotides read TGCAGTGCTAGAGATAGGAATCTATACACTGAAGCTTTCTTT.

This clonotype occurred a few times. This chain connects TRBV5-1 to TRBJ1-1; tentatively, D is TRBD1 (6 bases). Germline values: CDR1 SGHRS, CDR2 YFSETQ. Trimming left V 5 bases short and J 6 bases short, with 17 bases between. The CDR3 has 14 amino acids. The CDR3 is CASRRSGGDAEAFF. CDR3 bases: TGCGCCAGCAGACGGTCCGGGGGCGACGCTGAAGCTTTCTTT.

This clonotype was detected many times. The chain links TRBV12-3 or TRBV12-4 to TRBJ2-1, with D uncertain. This CDR3 is 10 amino acids long. V lost 8 bases and J 9 bases, leaving 8 bases between the germline ends. The CDR3 protein is CASGMGEQFF. The DNA for the CDR3 is TGTGCCAGCGGGATGGGTGAGCAGTTCTTC.

This clonotype was detected only a few times. This chain links TRBV5-1 with TRBJ2-5; D call uncertain. Germline V lookup: CDR1 SGHRS, CDR2 YFSETQ. This CDR3 is 14 amino acids long. Between the trimmed V and J ends, which lost 0 bases and 7 bases, there was a span of 13 bases. This chain's CDR3 is CASSLEGSRRTQYF. CDR3 bases: TGCGCCAGCAGCTTGGAAGGGTCCAGAAGGACCCAGTACTTC.

This clonotype was observed a handful of times. The gene calls are TRBV4-2 and TRBJ2-7; D tentatively reads TRBD1 or TRBD2 (6 bases each). The J call could be wrong; TRBJ2-5 is a better fit for the DNA end. Germline CDR1 is LGHNA and CDR2 is YNFKEQ. The CDR3 length is 16 residues. The CDR3, as DNA: TGTGCCAGCAGCCAAGATCCGGGGGCTCGTTTGGAGACCCAGTACTTC. It yields the protein CASSQDPGARLETQYF.

The rearrangement links TRBV6-6 to TRBJ1-6; D is possibly TRBD1 (5 bases). Germline V lookup: CDR1 MNHNY, CDR2 SVGAGI (reference sequence). Trimming cost V 7 bases and J 7 bases, with 20 bases left between them. The CDR3 consists of 16 residues. In nucleotides, the CDR3 is TGTGCCAGCATCATCGGCGGGGGGGTAGTAAATTCACCCCTCCACTTT. Translation: CASIIGGGVVNSPLHF.

The rearrangement uses TRBV6-5 and TRBJ2-5; D may be TRBD2 (5 bases). Germline CDR1 is MNHEY and CDR2 is SVGAGI. V was shortened by 3 bases and J by 5 bases, with 16 bases between the two germline ends. There are 15 residues in the CDR3. The CDR3 DNA follows: TGTGCCAGCAGTTATCGAGGTCACCCGGGGGAGACCCAGTACTTC. Amino acid sequence: CASSYRGHPGETQYF.

This clonotype came up many times. A much larger clonotype is one base distant, so this may be a read error. The rearrangement uses TRBV5-1 and TRBJ1-2; D gene uncertain. V dropped 0 bases and J dropped 2 bases, with 5 bases sitting between them. This CDR3 contains 13 residues. Looked up from germline, CDR1 is SGHRS and CDR2 is YFSETQ. CDR3 sequence (DNA): TGCGCCAGCAGCTTGGGACTAAACTATGGCTACACCTTC. It is translated as CASSLGLNYGYTF.

This clonotype was counted only a few times. The J gene is TRBJ2-3, the V gene TRBV5-6; 7 bases line up with TRBD2. The germline V gene has CDR1 SGHDT and CDR2 YYEEEE. This CDR3 has 17 residues. V dropped 0 bases and J dropped 5; count of bases not matched to a gene: 12. This CDR3 is CASSLGWSRGGGDTQYF. CDR3 bases: TGTGCCAGCAGCTTGGGATGGTCGCGGGGCGGGGGAGATACGCAGTATTTT.

J is TRBJ2-1 and V is TRBV7-2; no clear D gene. CDR3 length: 15 residues. The V gene lost 2 bases and the J gene lost 0 bases, with 8 bases spanning the gap. The germline CDR1 and CDR2 sequences are SGHTA and FQGNSA. CDR3: CASSLLITSYNEQFF. In DNA form, the CDR3 reads TGTGCCAGCAGCTTACTGATTACCTCCTACAATGAGCAGTTCTTC.

This clonotype came up a few times. CDR3 sequence reads: CASSVESGVGGYTF. In DNA form, the CDR3 reads TGTGCCAGCAGCGTAGAGTCGGGGGTAGGTGGCTACACCTTC. This rearrangement joins TRBV9 to TRBJ1-2; perhaps TRBD1 as D (5 bases). CDR1 is SGDLS and CDR2 is YYNGEE in the germline V gene. This CDR3 region has 14 residues. V lost 0 bases and J 7 bases, leaving 13 bases between the germline ends.

The chain combines TRBV4-1 with TRBJ2-7; TRBD2 matches 8 bases. This CDR3 has 15 amino acids. J was trimmed by 1 base and V by 0 bases; bases with no gene match: 2. CDR1 is MGHRA, CDR2 YSYEKL, per germline. In DNA, the CDR3 is TGCGCCAGCAGCCAAGAGCGGGGGGCTTCCTACGAGCAGTACTTC. Translating gives CASSQERGASYEQYF.

Here the CDR3 DNA reads TGCGCCAGCAGTCCGATGGCACTGTTGAACACTGAAGCTTTCTTT. Translation gives CASSPMALLNTEAFF. The chain recombines TRBV4-3 with TRBJ1-1; D is ambiguous. Trimming pared 6 bases from V and 0 bases from J, leaving 14 bases between. The CDR3 extends over 15 amino acids. Germline lookup yields CDR1 LGHNA and CDR2 YSLEER.

This clonotype was seen a few times. The chain is built from TRBV6-1 and TRBJ2-2, with 13 bases lining up with TRBD2. The CDR3 is made up of 15 amino acids. From germline, CDR1 is MNHNS and CDR2 SASEGT. V lost 3 bases to trimming and J lost 5 bases; unmatched junction nucleotides: 0. Here the CDR3 reads CASSEGLAGTGELFF. The DNA of the CDR3 is TGTGCCAGCAGTGAGGGACTAGCGGGAACCGGGGAGCTGTTTTTT.